The present TCR beta chain was sequenced within a study of blood T cell repertoires in COVID-19. Whole-study context: Samples representing acute and convalescent COVID-19 were sourced from the United States, Italy and Spain. T cells, B-cell-depleted T cells, or PBMCs supplied cDNA or gDNA.

Original data processing: Estimation of nucleated cell counts was performed using reference gene primer amplification. TCRdb's table, derived via immunoSEQ multiplex PCR, lists solely in-frame clones and lacks some. That table furnishes V, J and clone size, whereas the DNA furnished D and trimming. The data show around 220,000 clones, around 80% seen once. Donors were grouped by their self-reported clinical history. The germline CDR1 and CDR2 sequences are SGHNT and YYREEE (reference sequence). The CDR3 is made up of 11 amino acids. Trimming removed 3 bases from V and 7 bases from J, with 7 bases in between.

The chain links TRBV5-4 to TRBJ1-2, with D hard to call. The sequenced material came from PBMCs or T cells enriched from blood (not recorded which). This clonotype was obtained from a woman in her 40s with acute COVID-19. The CDR3: CASSSGFGYTF. CDR3 in DNA: TGTGCCAGCAGCTCGGGGTTTGGCTACACCTTC.